The present T cell receptor (beta chain) was sequenced within a study of blood T cell repertoires in COVID-19 (dated by TCRdb to 2019 to 2021). Regarding the complete study: Collaborator samples came from the United States, Italy and Spain and covered acute and convalescent phases of COVID-19. The prospective study material was composed of cDNA or gDNA derived from T cells, B-cell-depleted T cells, or PBMCs. Subjects who had been exposed to COVID-19, were actively infected with it, or had recovered from it provided the deeply sampled blood TCRbeta repertoires that made up the dataset. The repertoires were made available in a free public database intended to serve as a resource for research on the immune response to SARS-CoV-2. The samples were drawn from two sources: the first 160 participants of the ongoing ImmuneRACE study, and some 1,300 subjects contributed by 6 global collaborators. Sample metadata almost always included a de-identified subject ID, COVID-19 status, age in years and sex. Where available, HLA class I and class II types were taken from metadata supplied by the sample provider and were not determined by assay-based typing.

Overall results and qualifications from the work: Clinical and demographic metadata were provided uncurated, with the amount varying by source and participant.

The immunoSEQ Assay, a bias-controlled multiplex PCR, was used to amplify TCRbeta CDR3 regions from genomic DNA. From the authors' description of their analysis: Nucleated cell counts per sample were estimated from amplification of reference gene primers within the assay. To quantify the absolute abundance of each unique TCRbeta CDR3 rearrangement, sequence reads were collapsed and filtered. Productive Simpson clonality was computed per sample as the square root of Simpson's diversity index over productive rearrangements. The source is immuneACCESS, and TCRdb retained only in-frame sequences with V and J called. Part of the clones is not carried over; for the studies checked, unresolved V genes explain less than half of this, and the remainder is unexplained. V and J calls and clone size are as listed in that table; D and trimming were resolved from the DNA. The sample has approximately 280,000 clones on record, roughly 89% of them singletons. The ten largest clones represent about 1.7% of the sample.

On this clone itself: This clone's antigen is unknown. One base away there is no much larger clone; base qualities are not given.

Participants in the prospective study were enrolled through a virtual design, were aged about 18 to 100 years, and lived in about two dozen United States geographic areas. In the prospective study, participants were assigned to cohorts based on the clinical history participants reported in a screening survey and a study questionnaire. Each participant in the prospective study had whole blood, serum and a nasopharyngeal or oropharyngeal swab collected by mobile phlebotomists. Participants in the prospective study had the option to provide additional blood draws and questionnaires over a roughly 2-month period. Before DNA extraction, blood samples from the prospective study were shipped at room temperature or frozen. The germline V gene encodes CDR1 SGHNT and CDR2 YYREEE (reference sequence). The cysteine opens and the phenylalanine closes a CDR3 of 12 amino acids. Only CDR3 DNA remains: 36 bases, in frame from the first base. V and J lose 2 bases and 2 bases, and a span of 3 bases separates them.

The TCR was taken from a young woman with acute COVID-19. Sequenced sample: PBMCs or T cells enriched from blood (not recorded which). The chain employs TRBV5-4 and TRBJ2-3, with no confidently assigned D gene. The CDR3 loop reads CASSFHTDTQYF. The DNA reads as follows: TGTGCCAGCAGCTTTCACACAGATACGCAGTATTTT.